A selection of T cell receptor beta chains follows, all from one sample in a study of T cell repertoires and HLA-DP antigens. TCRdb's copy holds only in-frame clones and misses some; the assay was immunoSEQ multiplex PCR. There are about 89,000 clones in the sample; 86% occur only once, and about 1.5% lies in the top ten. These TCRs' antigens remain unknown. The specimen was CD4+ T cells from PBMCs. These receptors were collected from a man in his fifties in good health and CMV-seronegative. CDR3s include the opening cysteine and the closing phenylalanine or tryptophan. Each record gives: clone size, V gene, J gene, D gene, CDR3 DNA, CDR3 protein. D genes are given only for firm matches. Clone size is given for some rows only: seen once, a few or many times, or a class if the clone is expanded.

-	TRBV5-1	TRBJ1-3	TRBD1	TGCGCCAGCAGCCGGGACAGAGAGCTGTCTGGAAACACCATATATTTT	CASSRDRELSGNTIYF
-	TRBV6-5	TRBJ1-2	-	TGTGCCAGCAGCTACACGACAGAGTACTATGGCTACACCTTC	CASSYTTEYYGYTF
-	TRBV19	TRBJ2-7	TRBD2	TGTGCCAGTAGTGCCGGGACTAGCGGAAGTGCCTACGAGCAGTACTTC	CASSAGTSGSAYEQYF
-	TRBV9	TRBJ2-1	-	TGTGCCAGCAGCCCCACCAAGGGGATGGGGTCTATTAGGAACAATGAGCAGTTCTTC	CASSPTKGMGSIRNNEQFF
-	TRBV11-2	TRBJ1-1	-	TGTGCCAGCAACCTAAGGGGACGCTTGGAGAGTGGGACTGAAGCTTTCTTT	CASNLRGRLESGTEAFF
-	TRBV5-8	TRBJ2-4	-	TGTGCCAGCAGCTTCGGCCGGGGGGCGGCCAAAAACATTCAGTACTTC	CASSFGRGAAKNIQYF
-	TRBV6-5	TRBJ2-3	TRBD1	TGTGCCAGCACCCAAGGTGGTACAGGGGCCGATACGCAGTATTTT	CASTQGGTGADTQYF
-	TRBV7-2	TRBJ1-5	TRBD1	TGTGCCAGCAGCTTAGTCAGGGGGTCAAATCAGCCCCAGCATTTT	CASSLVRGSNQPQHF
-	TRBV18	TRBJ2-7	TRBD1	TGTGCCAGCTCACCCCAAGGACAGGGGGGCTACGAGCAGTACTTC	CASSPQGQGGYEQYF
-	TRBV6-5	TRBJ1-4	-	TGTGCCAGCAAAGGGTCCTTTAGGGAAAAACTGTTTTTT	CASKGSFREKLFF
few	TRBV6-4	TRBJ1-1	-	TGTGCCAGCAAAGGGGGGAACACTGAAGCTTTCTTT	CASKGGNTEAFF
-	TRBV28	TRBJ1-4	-	TGTGCCAGCAGTTGGGCCAGCAGAGAGAATGAAAAACTGTTTTTT	CASSWASRENEKLFF
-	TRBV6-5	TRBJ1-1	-	TGTGCCAGCCGTCCCGGGGGCGTAATCACTGAAGCTTTCTTT	CASRPGGVITEAFF